These T cell receptor beta chains were read from a single sample in a study of Graves' ophthalmopathy and Graves' hyperthyroidism. TCRdb reprocessed the multiplex PCR reads via MiXCR and lists one record per CDR3 protein. This sample has over a million distinct CDR3 sequences, with approximately 35% found just once. Sequenced: peripheral blood or thyroid tissue (not recorded which). The origin of the receptors is an adult man with Graves' hyperthyroidism. The CDR3 runs from the conserved cysteine through the conserved F or W. A D gene is named only where the DNA matches it firmly. Clone size, where shown, is once, few, many, or a class for clones that have expanded.

v_gene: TRBV19
d_gene: -
abundance: many
j_gene: TRBJ1-6
len: 15
CDR3nt: TGTGCCAGTACTGAGCACCCGGAGCGCGATTCACCCCTCCACTTT
CDR3aa: CASTEHPERDSPLHF

v_gene: TRBV20-1
d_gene: -
abundance: few
j_gene: TRBJ2-7
len: 16
CDR3nt: TGCAGTGCTAGAGACCCAGGACAGAGAAACTCCTACGAGCAGTACTTC
CDR3aa: CSARDPGQRNSYEQYF

v_gene: TRBV14
d_gene: -
abundance: -
j_gene: TRBJ1-1
len: 15
CDR3nt: TGTGCCAGCAGCCAAGGGCCGGGGGCGCGTGCTGAAGCTTTCTTT
CDR3aa: CASSQGPGARAEAFF

v_gene: TRBV7-9
d_gene: TRBD1
abundance: -
j_gene: TRBJ1-4
len: 15
CDR3nt: TGTGCCAGCAGCTACAGGGGGAGAGAATCCGAAAAACTGTTTTTT
CDR3aa: CASSYRGRESEKLFF

v_gene: TRBV10-3
d_gene: -
abundance: many
j_gene: TRBJ1-1
len: 13
CDR3nt: TGTGCCATCAGTGAAAGGATCGATACTGAAGCTTTCTTT
CDR3aa: CAISERIDTEAFF

v_gene: TRBV2
d_gene: -
abundance: few
j_gene: TRBJ1-5
len: 15
CDR3nt: TGTGCCAGCAGTGAAAGGACAACCGTCAATCAGCCCCAGCATTTT
CDR3aa: CASSERTTVNQPQHF

v_gene: TRBV15
d_gene: -
abundance: many
j_gene: TRBJ1-1
len: 15
CDR3nt: TGTGCCACCAGCAGAGACACCACAAAGGGAACTGAAGCTTTCTTT
CDR3aa: CATSRDTTKGTEAFF

v_gene: TRBV6-2/TRBV6-3
d_gene: -
abundance: many
j_gene: TRBJ2-6
len: 11
CDR3nt: TGTCTTACGTCGGGGGCCAACGTCCTGACTTTC
CDR3aa: CLTSGANVLTF

v_gene: TRBV5-1
d_gene: -
abundance: many
j_gene: TRBJ1-1
len: 12
CDR3nt: TGCGCCAGCGCCTTTGACAGGAACGAAGCTTTCTTT
CDR3aa: CASAFDRNEAFF

v_gene: TRBV7-6
d_gene: -
abundance: many
j_gene: TRBJ2-2
len: 13
CDR3nt: TGTGCCAGCAGCCGAACTGGCTCCGGGGAGCTGTTTTTT
CDR3aa: CASSRTGSGELFF

v_gene: TRBV7-2
d_gene: -
abundance: many
j_gene: TRBJ1-1
len: 13
CDR3nt: TGTGCCAGCAGCCGTCGGAGTTACACTGAAGCTTTCTTT
CDR3aa: CASSRRSYTEAFF

v_gene: TRBV5-1
d_gene: -
abundance: many
j_gene: TRBJ2-7
len: 14
CDR3nt: TGCGCCAGCAGCCCCCGGGACAAGTCCTACGAGCAGTACTTC
CDR3aa: CASSPRDKSYEQYF

v_gene: TRBV19
d_gene: TRBD1
abundance: few
j_gene: TRBJ1-5
len: 16
CDR3nt: TGTGCCAGTAGTATTGGGGACAGGAATAGCAATCAGCCCCAGCATTTT
CDR3aa: CASSIGDRNSNQPQHF

v_gene: TRBV12-3/TRBV12-4
d_gene: -
abundance: few
j_gene: TRBJ2-2
len: 19
CDR3nt: TGTGCCAGCAGCCCAAGCCCGGAGTGGGTACCTCACCGGGCCGGGGAGCTGTTTTTT
CDR3aa: CASSPSPEWVPHRAGELFF

v_gene: TRBV10-3
d_gene: TRBD1
abundance: many
j_gene: TRBJ2-7
len: 13
CDR3nt: TGTGCCATCAGCCAAGGACAGGGATTGGGGCAGTACTTC
CDR3aa: CAISQGQGLGQYF

v_gene: TRBV3-1
d_gene: TRBD1
abundance: -
j_gene: TRBJ2-5
len: 15
CDR3nt: TGTGCCAGCAGCCAGGGACAGGCAACCCAAGAGACCCAGTACTTC
CDR3aa: CASSQGQATQETQYF

v_gene: TRBV10-3
d_gene: TRBD2
abundance: many
j_gene: TRBJ2-7
len: 13
CDR3nt: TGTGCCATCATGGGCGGGAGCTCCTACGAGCAGTACTTC
CDR3aa: CAIMGGSSYEQYF

v_gene: TRBV6-5
d_gene: -
abundance: -
j_gene: TRBJ1-6
len: 15
CDR3nt: TGTGCCAGCAGGGCCTCGGGCGCTTATAATTCACCCCTCCACTTT
CDR3aa: CASRASGAYNSPLHF

v_gene: TRBV19
d_gene: TRBD1
abundance: many
j_gene: TRBJ1-2
len: 16
CDR3nt: TGTGCCAGTAGTGACTCGGGACAGCGAGCTAACTATGGCTACACCTTC
CDR3aa: CASSDSGQRANYGYTF

v_gene: TRBV28
d_gene: -
abundance: -
j_gene: TRBJ2-7
len: 15
CDR3nt: TGTGCCAGCAGTTTGCTCAGGGGCCGTGCCTACGAGCAGTACTTC
CDR3aa: CASSLLRGRAYEQYF